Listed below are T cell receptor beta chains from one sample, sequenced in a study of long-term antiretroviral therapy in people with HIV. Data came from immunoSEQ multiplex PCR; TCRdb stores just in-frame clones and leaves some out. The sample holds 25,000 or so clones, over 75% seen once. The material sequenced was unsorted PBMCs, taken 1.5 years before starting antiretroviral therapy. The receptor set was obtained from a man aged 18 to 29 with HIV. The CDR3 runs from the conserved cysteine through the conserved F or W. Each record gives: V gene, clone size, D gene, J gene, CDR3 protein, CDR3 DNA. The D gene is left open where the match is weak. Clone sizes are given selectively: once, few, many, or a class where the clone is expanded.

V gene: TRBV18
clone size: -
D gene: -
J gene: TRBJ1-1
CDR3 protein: CASSRQVDEAFF
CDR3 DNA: TGTGCCAGCTCACGACAGGTCGATGAAGCTTTCTTT

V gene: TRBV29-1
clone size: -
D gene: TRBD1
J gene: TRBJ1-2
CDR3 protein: CSAGPRDRGNYGYTF
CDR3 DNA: TGCAGCGCCGGGCCTCGGGACAGGGGAAACTATGGCTACACCTTC

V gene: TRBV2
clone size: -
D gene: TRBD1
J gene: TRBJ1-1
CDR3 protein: CASTLGTAMNTEAFF
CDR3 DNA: TGTGCCAGTACCCTCGGGACAGCCATGAACACTGAAGCTTTCTTT

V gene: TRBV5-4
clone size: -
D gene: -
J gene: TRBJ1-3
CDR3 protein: CASSGGIGNTIYF
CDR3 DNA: TGTGCCAGCAGCGGCGGGATAGGAAACACCATATATTTT

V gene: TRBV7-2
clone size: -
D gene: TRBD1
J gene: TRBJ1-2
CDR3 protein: CASSSPRDRVDYGYTF
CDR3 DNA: TGTGCCAGCAGCTCCCCTAGGGACAGGGTGGACTATGGCTACACCTTC

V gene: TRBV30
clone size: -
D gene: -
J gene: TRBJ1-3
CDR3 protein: CAWGPGTVGNTIYF
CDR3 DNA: TGTGCCTGGGGACCAGGGACGGTCGGAAACACCATATATTTT

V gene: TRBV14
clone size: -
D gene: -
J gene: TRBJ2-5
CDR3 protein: CASSQEWSDQETQYF
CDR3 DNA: TGTGCCAGCAGCCAAGAGTGGTCCGACCAAGAGACCCAGTACTTC

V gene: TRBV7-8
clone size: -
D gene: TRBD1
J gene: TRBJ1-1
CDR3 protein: CASSLSHRGRTEAFF
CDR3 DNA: TGTGCCAGCAGCTTAAGTCACAGGGGGAGGACTGAAGCTTTCTTT

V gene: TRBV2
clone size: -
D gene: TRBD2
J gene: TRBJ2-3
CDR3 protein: CATPRPLAGELDTQYF
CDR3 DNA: TGTGCCACCCCCCGCCCCCTAGCGGGAGAACTGGATACGCAGTATTTT

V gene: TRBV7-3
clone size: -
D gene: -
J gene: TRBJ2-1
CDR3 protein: CASSLVGSNEQFF
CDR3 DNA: TGTGCCAGCAGCTTAGTAGGGAGCAATGAGCAGTTCTTC

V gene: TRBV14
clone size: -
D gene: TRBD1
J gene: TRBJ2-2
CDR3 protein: CASSQGQGANGELFF
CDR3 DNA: TGTGCCAGCAGCCAGGGACAGGGGGCGAACGGGGAGCTGTTTTTT

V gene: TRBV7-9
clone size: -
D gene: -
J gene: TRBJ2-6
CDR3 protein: CASSLGRNSGANVLTF
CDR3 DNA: TGTGCCAGCAGCTTAGGGCGCAACTCTGGGGCCAACGTCCTGACTTTC

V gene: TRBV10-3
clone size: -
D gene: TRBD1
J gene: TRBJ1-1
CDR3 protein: CASRDREWTEAFF
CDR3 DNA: TGTGCCTCTCGGGACAGGGAGTGGACTGAAGCTTTCTTT

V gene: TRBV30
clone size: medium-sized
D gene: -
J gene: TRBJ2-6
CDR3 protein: CAWSVPAGNGANVLTF
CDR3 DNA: TGTGCCTGGAGTGTACCGGCGGGGAACGGGGCCAACGTCCTGACTTTC

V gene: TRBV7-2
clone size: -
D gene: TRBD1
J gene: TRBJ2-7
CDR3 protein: CASSLVSDRAYEQYF
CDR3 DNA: TGTGCCAGCAGCTTAGTGTCGGACAGGGCCTACGAGCAGTACTTC

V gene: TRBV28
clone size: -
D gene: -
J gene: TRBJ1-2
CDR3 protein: CASTSNYGYTF
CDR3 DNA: TGTGCCAGCACTTCAAACTATGGCTACACCTTC

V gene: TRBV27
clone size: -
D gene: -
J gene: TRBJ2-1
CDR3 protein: CASSLLPETVDEQFF
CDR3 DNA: TGTGCCAGCAGTTTACTCCCAGAGACGGTGGATGAGCAGTTCTTC

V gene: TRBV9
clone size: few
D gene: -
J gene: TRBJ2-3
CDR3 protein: CASSALGTLADTQYF
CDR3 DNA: TGTGCCAGCAGCGCCCTCGGGACGCTCGCAGATACGCAGTATTTT

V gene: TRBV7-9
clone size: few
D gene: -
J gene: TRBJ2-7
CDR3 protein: CASSFRVAEQYF
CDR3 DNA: TGTGCCAGCAGCTTTAGAGTCGCCGAGCAGTACTTC

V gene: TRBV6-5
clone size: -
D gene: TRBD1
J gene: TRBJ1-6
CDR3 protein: CASTPTGMDNSPLHF
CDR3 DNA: TGTGCCAGCACTCCGACAGGGATGGATAATTCACCCCTCCACTTT

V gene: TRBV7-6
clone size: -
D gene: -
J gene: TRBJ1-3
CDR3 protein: CASSPPGFGNTIYF
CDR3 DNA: TGTGCCAGCAGCCCACCGGGGTTTGGAAACACCATATATTTT

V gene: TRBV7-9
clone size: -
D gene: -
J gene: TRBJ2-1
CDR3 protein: CASSLLPDRLPNEQFF
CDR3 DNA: TGTGCCAGCAGCTTACTGCCAGACAGACTCCCCAATGAGCAGTTCTTC

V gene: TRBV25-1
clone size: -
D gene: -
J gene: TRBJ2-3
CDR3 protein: CASSPSGVGVITDTQYF
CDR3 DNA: TGTGCCAGCAGCCCCTCCGGGGTCGGAGTCATTACAGATACGCAGTATTTT

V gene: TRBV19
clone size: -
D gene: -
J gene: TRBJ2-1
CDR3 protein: CASNRQVAYNEQFF
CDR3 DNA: TGTGCCAGTAACCGACAGGTTGCCTACAATGAGCAGTTCTTC

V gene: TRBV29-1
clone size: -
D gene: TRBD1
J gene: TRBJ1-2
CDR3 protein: CSVDGDRVGGYTF
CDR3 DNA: TGCAGCGTTGATGGGGACAGGGTGGGTGGCTACACCTTC

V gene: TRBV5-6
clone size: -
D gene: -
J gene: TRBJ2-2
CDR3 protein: CASHGGEYWWTGELFF
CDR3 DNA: TGTGCCAGCCACGGAGGGGAATATTGGTGGACCGGGGAGCTGTTTTTT

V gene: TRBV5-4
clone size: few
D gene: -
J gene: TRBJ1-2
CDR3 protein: CASSNVYGYTF
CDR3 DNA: TGTGCCAGCAGCAATGTCTATGGCTACACCTTC

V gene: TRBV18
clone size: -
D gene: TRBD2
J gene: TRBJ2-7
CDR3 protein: CASSTLAGGLYYEQYF
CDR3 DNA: TGTGCCAGCTCAACCCTGGCGGGAGGGCTTTATTACGAGCAGTACTTC

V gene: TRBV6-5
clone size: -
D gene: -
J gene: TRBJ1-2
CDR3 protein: CASSYSGSSAGYTF
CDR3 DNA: TGTGCCAGCAGTTACTCAGGCAGCTCGGCGGGCTACACCTTC

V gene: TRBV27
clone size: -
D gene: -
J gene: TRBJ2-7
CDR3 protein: CASSSAVEPPYEQYF
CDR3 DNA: TGTGCCAGCAGTTCGGCGGTGGAACCCCCCTACGAGCAGTACTTC

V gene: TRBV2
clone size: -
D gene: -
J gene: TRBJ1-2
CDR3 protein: CASSDRETGGYTF
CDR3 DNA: TGTGCCAGCAGTGATCGGGAAACGGGTGGCTACACCTTC

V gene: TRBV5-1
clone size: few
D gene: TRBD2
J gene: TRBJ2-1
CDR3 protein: CASSVSGGASRSYNEQFF
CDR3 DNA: TGCGCCAGCAGCGTTAGCGGGGGGGCGTCTCGCTCCTACAATGAGCAGTTCTTC

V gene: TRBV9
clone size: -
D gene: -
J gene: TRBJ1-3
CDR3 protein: CASSEKGAFSGNTIYF
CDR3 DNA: TGTGCCAGCAGCGAGAAAGGGGCCTTCTCTGGAAACACCATATATTTT

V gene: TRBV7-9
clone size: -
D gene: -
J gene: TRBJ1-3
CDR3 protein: CASSLGTSGNTIYF
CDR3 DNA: TGTGCCAGCAGCTTAGGGACCTCTGGAAACACCATATATTTT

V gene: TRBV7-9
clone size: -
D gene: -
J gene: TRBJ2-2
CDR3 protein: CASSLLPGVLGELFF
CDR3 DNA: TGTGCCAGCAGCCTATTGCCCGGCGTACTCGGGGAGCTGTTTTTT

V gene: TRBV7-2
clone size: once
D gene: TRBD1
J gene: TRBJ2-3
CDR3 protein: CASRTTGADTQYF
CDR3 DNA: TGTGCCAGCAGAACGACAGGGGCAGATACGCAGTATTTT

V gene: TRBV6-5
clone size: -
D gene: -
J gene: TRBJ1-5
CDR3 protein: CASSFSGYSNQPQHF
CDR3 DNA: TGTGCCAGCAGTTTCTCAGGATATAGCAATCAGCCCCAGCATTTT

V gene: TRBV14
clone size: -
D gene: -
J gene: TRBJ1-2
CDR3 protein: CASSQDRGWAGSGYTF
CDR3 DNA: TGTGCCAGCAGCCAAGATCGGGGTTGGGCAGGGAGTGGCTACACCTTC

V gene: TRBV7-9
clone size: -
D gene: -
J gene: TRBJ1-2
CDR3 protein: CASSLYRGLDGYTF
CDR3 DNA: TGTGCCAGCAGCTTATATCGGGGGCTGGATGGCTACACCTTC

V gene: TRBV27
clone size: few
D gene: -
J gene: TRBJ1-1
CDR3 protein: CASSLGVLTEAFF
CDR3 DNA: TGTGCCAGCAGTTTAGGGGTCCTCACTGAAGCTTTCTTT

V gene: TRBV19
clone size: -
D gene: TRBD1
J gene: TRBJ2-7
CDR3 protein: CASYRGQVRYEQYF
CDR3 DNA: TGTGCCAGCTATCGGGGACAGGTCCGCTACGAGCAGTACTTC

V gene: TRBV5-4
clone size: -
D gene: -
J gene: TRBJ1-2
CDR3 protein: CASSLPRGPSYGYTF
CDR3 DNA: TGTGCCAGCAGCTTGCCGCGGGGCCCCAGCTATGGCTACACCTTC

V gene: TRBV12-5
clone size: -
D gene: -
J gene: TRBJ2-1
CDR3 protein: CASGLVRGNARSSYNEQFF
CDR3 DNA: TGTGCTAGTGGTTTGGTACGAGGGAATGCGAGATCCTCCTACAATGAGCAGTTCTTC

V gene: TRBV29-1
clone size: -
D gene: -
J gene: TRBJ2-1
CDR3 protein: CSVASKGGGGNEQFF
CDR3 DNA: TGCAGCGTAGCTAGCAAGGGAGGGGGGGGTAATGAGCAGTTCTTC

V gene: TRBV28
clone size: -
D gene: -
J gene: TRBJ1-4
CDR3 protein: CASSTRQRLTNEKLFF
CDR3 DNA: TGTGCCAGCAGTACCCGACAGAGACTAACTAATGAAAAACTGTTTTTT

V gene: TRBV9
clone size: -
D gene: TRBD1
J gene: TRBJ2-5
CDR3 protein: CASSSRDSGETQYF
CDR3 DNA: TGTGCCAGCAGCTCAAGGGACAGTGGAGAGACCCAGTACTTC

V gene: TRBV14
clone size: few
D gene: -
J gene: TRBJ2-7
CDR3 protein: CASSQDRYEQYF
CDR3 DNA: TGTGCCAGCAGCCAAGATAGGTACGAGCAGTACTTC

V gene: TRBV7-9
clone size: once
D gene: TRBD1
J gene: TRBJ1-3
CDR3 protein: CASSPDRRNTIYF
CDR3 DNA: TGTGCCAGCAGCCCGGACAGGAGAAACACCATATATTTT

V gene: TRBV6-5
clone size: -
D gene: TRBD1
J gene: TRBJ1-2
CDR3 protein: CATQPWTGQIYGYTF
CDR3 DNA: TGTGCGACCCAGCCATGGACGGGACAGATCTATGGCTACACCTTC

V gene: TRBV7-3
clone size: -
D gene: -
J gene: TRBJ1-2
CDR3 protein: CASSLIGGGPSYTF
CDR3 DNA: TGTGCCAGCAGCTTAATCGGGGGCGGGCCTAGCTACACCTTC

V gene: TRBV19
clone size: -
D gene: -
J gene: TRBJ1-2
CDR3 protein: CASSLDRTKAFEGYTF
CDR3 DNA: TGTGCCAGTAGCTTAGACAGGACCAAGGCTTTCGAGGGCTACACCTTC